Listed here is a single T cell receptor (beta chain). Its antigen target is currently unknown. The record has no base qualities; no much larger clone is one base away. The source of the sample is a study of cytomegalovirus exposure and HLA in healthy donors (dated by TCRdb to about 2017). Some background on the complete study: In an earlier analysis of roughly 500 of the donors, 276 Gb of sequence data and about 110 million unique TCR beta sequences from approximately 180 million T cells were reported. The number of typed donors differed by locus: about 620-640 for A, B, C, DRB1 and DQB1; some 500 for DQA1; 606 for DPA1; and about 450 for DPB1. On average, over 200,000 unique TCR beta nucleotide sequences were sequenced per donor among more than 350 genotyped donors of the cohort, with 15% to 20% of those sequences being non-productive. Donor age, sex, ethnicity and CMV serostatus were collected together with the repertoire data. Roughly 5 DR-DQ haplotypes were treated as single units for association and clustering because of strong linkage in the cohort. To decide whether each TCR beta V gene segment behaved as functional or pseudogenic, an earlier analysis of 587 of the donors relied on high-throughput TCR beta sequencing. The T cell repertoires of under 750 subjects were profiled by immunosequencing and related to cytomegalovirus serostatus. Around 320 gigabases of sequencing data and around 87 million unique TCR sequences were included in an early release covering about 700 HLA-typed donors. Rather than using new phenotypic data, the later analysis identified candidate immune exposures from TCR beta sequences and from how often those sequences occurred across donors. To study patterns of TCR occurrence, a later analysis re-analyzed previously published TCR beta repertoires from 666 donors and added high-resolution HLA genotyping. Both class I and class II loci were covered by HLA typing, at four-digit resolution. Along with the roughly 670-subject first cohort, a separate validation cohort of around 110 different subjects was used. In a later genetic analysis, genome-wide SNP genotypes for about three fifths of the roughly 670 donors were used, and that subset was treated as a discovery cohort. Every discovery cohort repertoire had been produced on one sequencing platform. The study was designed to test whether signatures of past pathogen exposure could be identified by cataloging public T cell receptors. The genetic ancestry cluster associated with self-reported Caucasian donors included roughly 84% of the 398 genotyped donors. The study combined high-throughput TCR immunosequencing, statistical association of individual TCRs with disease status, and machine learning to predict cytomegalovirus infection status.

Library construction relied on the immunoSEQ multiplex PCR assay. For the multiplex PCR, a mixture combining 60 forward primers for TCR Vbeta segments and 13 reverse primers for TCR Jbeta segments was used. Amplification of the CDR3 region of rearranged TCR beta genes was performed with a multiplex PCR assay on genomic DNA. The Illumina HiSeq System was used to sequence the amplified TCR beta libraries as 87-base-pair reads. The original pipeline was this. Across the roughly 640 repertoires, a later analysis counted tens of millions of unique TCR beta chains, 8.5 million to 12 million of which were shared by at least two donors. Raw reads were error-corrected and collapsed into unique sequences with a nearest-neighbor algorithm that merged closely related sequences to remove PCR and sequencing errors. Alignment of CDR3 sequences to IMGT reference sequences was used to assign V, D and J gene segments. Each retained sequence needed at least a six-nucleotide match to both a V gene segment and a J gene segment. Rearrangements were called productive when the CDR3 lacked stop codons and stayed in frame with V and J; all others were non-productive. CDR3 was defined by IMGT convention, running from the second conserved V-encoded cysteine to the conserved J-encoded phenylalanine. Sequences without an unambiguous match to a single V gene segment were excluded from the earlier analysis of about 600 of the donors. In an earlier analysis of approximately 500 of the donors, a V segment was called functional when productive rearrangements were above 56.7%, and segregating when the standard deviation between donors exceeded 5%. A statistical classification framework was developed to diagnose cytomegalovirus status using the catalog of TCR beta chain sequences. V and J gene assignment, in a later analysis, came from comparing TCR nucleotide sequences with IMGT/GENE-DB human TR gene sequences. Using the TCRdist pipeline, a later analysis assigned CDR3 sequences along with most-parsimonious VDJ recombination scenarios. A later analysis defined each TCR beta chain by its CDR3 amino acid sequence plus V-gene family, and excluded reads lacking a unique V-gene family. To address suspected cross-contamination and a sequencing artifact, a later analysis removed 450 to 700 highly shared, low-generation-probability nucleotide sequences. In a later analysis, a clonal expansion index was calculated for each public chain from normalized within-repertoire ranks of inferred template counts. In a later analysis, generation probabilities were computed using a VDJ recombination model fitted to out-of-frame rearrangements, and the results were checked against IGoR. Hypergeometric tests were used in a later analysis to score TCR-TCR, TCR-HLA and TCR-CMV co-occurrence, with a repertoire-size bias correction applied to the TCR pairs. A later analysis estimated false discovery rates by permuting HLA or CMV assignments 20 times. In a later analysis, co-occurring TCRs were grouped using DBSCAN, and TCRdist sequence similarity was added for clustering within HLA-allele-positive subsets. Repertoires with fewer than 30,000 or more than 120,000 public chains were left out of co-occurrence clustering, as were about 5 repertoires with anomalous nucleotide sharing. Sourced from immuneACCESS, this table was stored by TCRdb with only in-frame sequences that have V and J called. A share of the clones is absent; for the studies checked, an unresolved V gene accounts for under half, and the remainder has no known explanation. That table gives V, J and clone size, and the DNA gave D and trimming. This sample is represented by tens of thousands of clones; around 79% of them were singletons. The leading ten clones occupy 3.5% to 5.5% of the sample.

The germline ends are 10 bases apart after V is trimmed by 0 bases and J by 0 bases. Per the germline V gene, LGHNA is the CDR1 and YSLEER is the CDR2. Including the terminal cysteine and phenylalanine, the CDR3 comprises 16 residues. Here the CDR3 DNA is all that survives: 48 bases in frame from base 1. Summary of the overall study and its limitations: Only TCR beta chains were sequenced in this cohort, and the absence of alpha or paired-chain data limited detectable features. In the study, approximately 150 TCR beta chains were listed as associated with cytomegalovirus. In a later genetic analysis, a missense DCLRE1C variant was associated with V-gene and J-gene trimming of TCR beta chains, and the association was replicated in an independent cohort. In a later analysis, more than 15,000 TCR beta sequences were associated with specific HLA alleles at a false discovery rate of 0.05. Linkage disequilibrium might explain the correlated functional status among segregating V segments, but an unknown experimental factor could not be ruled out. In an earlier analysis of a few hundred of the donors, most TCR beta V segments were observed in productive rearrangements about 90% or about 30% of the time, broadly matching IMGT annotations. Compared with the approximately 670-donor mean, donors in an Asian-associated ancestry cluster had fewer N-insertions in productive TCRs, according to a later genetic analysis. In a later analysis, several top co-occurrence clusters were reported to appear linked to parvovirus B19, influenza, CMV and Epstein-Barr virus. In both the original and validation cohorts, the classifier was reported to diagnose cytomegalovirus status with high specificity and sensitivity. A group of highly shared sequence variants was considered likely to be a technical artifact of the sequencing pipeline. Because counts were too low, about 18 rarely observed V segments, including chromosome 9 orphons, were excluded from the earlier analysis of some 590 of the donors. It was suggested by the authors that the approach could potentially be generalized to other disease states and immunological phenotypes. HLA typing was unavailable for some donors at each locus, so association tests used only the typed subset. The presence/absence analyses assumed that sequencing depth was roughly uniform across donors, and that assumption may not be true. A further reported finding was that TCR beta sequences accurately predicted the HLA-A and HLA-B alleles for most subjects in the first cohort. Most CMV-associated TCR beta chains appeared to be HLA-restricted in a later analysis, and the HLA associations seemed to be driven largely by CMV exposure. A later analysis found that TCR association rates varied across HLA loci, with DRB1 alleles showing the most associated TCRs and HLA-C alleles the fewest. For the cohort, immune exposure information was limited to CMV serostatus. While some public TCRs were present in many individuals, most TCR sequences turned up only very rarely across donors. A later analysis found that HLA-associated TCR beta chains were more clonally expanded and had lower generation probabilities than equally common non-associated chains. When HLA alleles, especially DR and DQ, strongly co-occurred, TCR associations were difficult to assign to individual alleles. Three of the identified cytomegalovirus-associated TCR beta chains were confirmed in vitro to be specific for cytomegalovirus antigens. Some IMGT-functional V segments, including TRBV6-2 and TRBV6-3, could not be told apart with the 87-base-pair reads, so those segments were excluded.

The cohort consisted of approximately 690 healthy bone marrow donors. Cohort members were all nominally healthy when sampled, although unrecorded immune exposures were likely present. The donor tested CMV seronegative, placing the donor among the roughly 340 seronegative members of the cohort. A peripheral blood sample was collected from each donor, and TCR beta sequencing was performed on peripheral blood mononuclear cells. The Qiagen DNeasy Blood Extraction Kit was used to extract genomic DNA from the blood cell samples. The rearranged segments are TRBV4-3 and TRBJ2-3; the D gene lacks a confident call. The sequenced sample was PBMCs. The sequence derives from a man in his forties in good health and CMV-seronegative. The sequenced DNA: TGCGCCAGCAGCCAAGATTCCCGCGGAAGCACAGATACGCAGTATTTT. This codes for CASSQDSRGSTDTQYF.